This T cell receptor beta chain was profiled in a study of Graves' ophthalmopathy and Graves' hyperthyroidism. Study overall: Pretreatment peripheral blood was obtained at initial diagnosis.

CDR1 is SNHLY, CDR2 FYNNEI, per germline. This CDR3 region has 16 residues. Losses at the gene ends were 6 bases for V and 0 bases for J; bases not matched to a gene: 8. This clonotype was counted at least ten times. It was from under 13 ml of fresh peripheral blood that the PBMCs came. The sequenced template was RNA, covering the TCR beta CDR3 region. The authors performed first-round RT-PCR with HTBI primers and then a second-round multiplex PCR. TCRdb redid the calling of the multiplex PCR reads with MiXCR, one entry per CDR3 protein. The sample contains approximately 700,000 distinct CDR3 sequences, 35% to 50% of which appear only once.

What was sequenced was peripheral blood. The clonotype originates from an adult man with Graves' ophthalmopathy. The chain has TRBV2 and TRBJ1-3, with 7 bases aligning to TRBD1. In nucleotides, the CDR3 is TGTGCCAGCAGGGGGAGGACAGGACTCTCTGGAAACACCATATATTTT. Protein sequence: CASRGRTGLSGNTIYF.